Presented here are 15 T cell receptor beta chains from one specimen sequenced in a study of CD8 T cells in ankylosing spondylitis. MiXCR, run by TCRdb on the 5' RACE reads, gives a single entry per CDR3 protein. There are about 96,000 distinct CDR3 sequences in the sample; roughly 27% occur only once, and roughly three fifths lies in the top ten. The sample comprised blood, either unsorted or a sorted T cell fraction (not recorded which). The receptors here all came from a male donor with ankylosing spondylitis or in good health (not recorded which).

The V call is TRBV10-3, the J call TRBJ2-3, with D unresolved. The CDR3 has 14 amino acids. Germline assignment: CDR1 ENHRY and CDR2 SYGVKD. Trimming took off 8 bases at V and 4 bases at J, with 16 bases between the two ends. The DNA of the CDR3 is TGTGCCATCTCCCGGTCAGACGTCGCAGATACGCAGTATTTT. It encodes CAISRSDVADTQYF.

There are a few counts of this clonotype. The chain combines TRBV20-1 with TRBJ2-1; 9 nucleotides agree with TRBD1. CDR3 length equals 12 residues. CDR1 is DFQATT and CDR2 is SNEGSKA in the germline V gene (reference sequence). V lost 5 bases and J lost 9; bases outside the gene matches: 5. This CDR3 reads CSASDRGGEQFF. CDR3 in DNA: TGCAGTGCTTCGGACAGGGGAGGTGAGCAGTTCTTC.

Only a few counts were recorded for this clonotype. This chain links TRBV28 with TRBJ1-5, with TRBD1 matching 7 bases. The CDR3 loop spans 13 amino acids. The V gene's germline CDR1 is MDHEN and CDR2 SYDVKM. V dropped 4 bases and J dropped 4; count of bases not matched to a gene: 1. Here the CDR3 DNA reads TGTGCCAGCAGTTCCAGGGGGAATCAGCCCCAGCATTTT. Its protein is CASSSRGNQPQHF.

This clonotype came up a few times. This chain links TRBV29-1 with TRBJ2-2, with TRBD1 matching over 8 bases. Losses at the gene ends were 0 bases for V and 6 bases for J; bases not matched to a gene: 0. CDR3 length equals 13 residues. Germline values: CDR1 SQVTM, CDR2 ANQGSEA. CDR3 coding DNA: TGCAGCGTTGAAGAACAGGGGGCCGGGGAGCTGTTTTTT. Translating gives CSVEEQGAGELFF.

This clonotype has only a few counts. The chain has TRBV5-1 and TRBJ1-1; 8 nucleotides agree with TRBD1. Trimming removed 3 bases from V and 2 bases from J; junction bases left unmatched: 9. The CDR3 has 16 amino acids. Germline-derived CDR1 and CDR2 are SGHRS and YFSETQ. DNA for the CDR3: TGCGCCAGCAGCTCGGGACCGACAGGGGCAAACACTGAAGCTTTCTTT. Translated, it gives CASSSGPTGANTEAFF.

This clonotype was detected a few times. The gene calls are TRBV12-3 or TRBV12-4 and TRBJ2-5; TRBD1 matches at 9 bases. CDR3 length: 17 residues. With 5 bases clipped from V and 1 base from J, the junction kept 11 bases outside the gene matches. The chain's CDR3 is CASSPGGQGATQETQYF. CDR3 bases: TGTGCCAGCAGTCCCGGGGGACAGGGCGCGACCCAAGAGACCCAGTACTTC.

The genes are TRBV4-1 and TRBJ2-7; D is possibly TRBD1 or TRBD2 (5 bases each). Germline V gene sequence: CDR1 MGHRA, CDR2 YSYEKL. Trimming pared 4 bases from V and 4 bases from J, leaving 17 bases between. The CDR3 runs 15 residues. CDR3: CASSLTLGVTYEQYF. In DNA form, the CDR3 reads TGCGCCAGCAGCCTGACCCTGGGGGTGACTTACGAGCAGTACTTC.

The chain combines TRBV9 with TRBJ1-3; D is ambiguous. There are 14 residues in the CDR3. Germline lookup yields CDR1 SGDLS and CDR2 YYNGEE. V gave up 0 bases and J gave up 0 bases, with 4 bases separating them. CDR3 residues: CASSVVGSGNTIYF. The CDR3 coding sequence is TGTGCCAGCAGCGTAGTGGGCTCTGGAAACACCATATATTTT.

The sample holds a few counts of this clonotype. The V call is TRBV5-1, the J call TRBJ2-5; 13 bases are a match to TRBD2. The CDR3 contains 18 residues. From germline, CDR1 is SGHRS and CDR2 YFSETQ. After removal of 3 bases from V and 4 bases from J, the junction contained 12 bases not matched to a gene. The CDR3 sequence: CASSWGTSGTPRGETQYF. The CDR3 coding sequence is TGCGCCAGCAGCTGGGGGACTAGCGGGACACCACGGGGAGAGACCCAGTACTTC.

This clonotype has only one observation. The CDR3 sequence is CASSPYYQNYGYTF. CDR3 in DNA: TGTGCCAGCTCCCCCTACTATCAAAACTATGGCTACACCTTC. The chain carries TRBV7-6 and TRBJ1-2; no reliable D call. The length of the CDR3 is 14 residues. V was pared by 8 bases and J by 2 bases, with 15 bases between. Germline CDR1 is SGHVS and CDR2 is FNYEAQ.

This sequence joins TRBV20-1 and TRBJ2-1; the D gene could be TRBD1 or TRBD2 (5 bases each). This CDR3 contains 15 residues. Germline V CDR1 and CDR2: DFQATT, SNEGSKA (reference sequence). Trimming removed 6 bases from V and 6 bases from J, with 21 bases in between. The CDR3: CSAEPSGAEFNEQFF. DNA for the CDR3: TGCAGTGCCGAGCCGTCCGGGGCGGAATTCAATGAGCAGTTCTTC.

The chain has TRBV7-2 and TRBJ1-1; TRBD1 might be the D (6 bases). The CDR3 loop spans 14 amino acids. Germline V gene lookup returns CDR1 SGHTA and CDR2 FQGNSA. V lost 6 bases, J lost 4 bases, and 15 bases lay in between. CDR3 DNA sequence: TGTGCCAGCAGGGGGGGGCGGGTTGGCACTGAAGCTTTCTTT. Amino acid sequence: CASRGGRVGTEAFF.

In this sample, this clonotype turned up a few times. This chain links TRBV12-3 or TRBV12-4 with TRBJ2-1, with D perhaps TRBD1 (5 bases). Trimming removed 3 bases from V and 11 bases from J, with 8 bases in between. The CDR3 is 11 residues long. DNA of the CDR3: TGTGCCAGCAGTTTGGGGCAGAAGCAGTTCTTC. This gives the protein CASSLGQKQFF.

Many counts were recorded for this clonotype. The chain joins TRBV29-1 to TRBJ1-2; 8 bases are a match to TRBD1. This CDR3 has 15 residues. V was pared by 4 bases and J by 2 bases, with 9 bases of the junction left unmatched. Germline assignment: CDR1 SQVTM and CDR2 ANQGSEA. CDR3 nucleotide sequence: TGCAGCGTTGGCTTCCCCTGGGACAGGAACTATGGCTACACCTTC. Amino acid sequence: CSVGFPWDRNYGYTF.

This chain connects TRBV10-3 to TRBJ1-1; 10 nucleotides agree with TRBD1. Germline assignment: CDR1 ENHRY and CDR2 SYGVKD. This CDR3 spans 15 amino acids. J was trimmed by 3 bases and V by 4 bases; bases with no gene match: 5. CDR3 nucleotides: TGTGCCATCAGTGTCCCGGACAGGGGGGACACTGAAGCTTTCTTT. This codes for CAISVPDRGDTEAFF.